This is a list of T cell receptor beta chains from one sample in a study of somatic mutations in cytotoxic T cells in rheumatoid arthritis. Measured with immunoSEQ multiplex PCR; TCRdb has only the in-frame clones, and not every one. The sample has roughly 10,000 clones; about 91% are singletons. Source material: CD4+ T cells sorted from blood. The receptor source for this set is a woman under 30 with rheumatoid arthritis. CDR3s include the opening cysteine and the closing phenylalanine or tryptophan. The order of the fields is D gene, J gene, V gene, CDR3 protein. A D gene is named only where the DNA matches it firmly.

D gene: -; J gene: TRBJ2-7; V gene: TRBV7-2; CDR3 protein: CASSPDGGMDYEQYF
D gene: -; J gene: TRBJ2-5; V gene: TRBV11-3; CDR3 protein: CASSLDRSGAGETQYF
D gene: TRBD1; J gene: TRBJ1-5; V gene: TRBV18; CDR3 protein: CASSPNRDSNQPQHF
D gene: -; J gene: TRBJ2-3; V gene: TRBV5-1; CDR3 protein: CASSGLGSGGTDTQYF
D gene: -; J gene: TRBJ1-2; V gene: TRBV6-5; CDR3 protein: CASSYSKGAGTYGYTF
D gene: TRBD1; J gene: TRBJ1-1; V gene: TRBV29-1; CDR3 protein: CSANRGEGTEAFF
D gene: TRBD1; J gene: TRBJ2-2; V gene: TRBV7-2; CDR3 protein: CASSSTGAFSTGELFF
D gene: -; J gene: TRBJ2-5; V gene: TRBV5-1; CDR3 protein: CASSSRQQETQYF
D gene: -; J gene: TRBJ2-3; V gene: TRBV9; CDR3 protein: CASSVTPGADTQYF
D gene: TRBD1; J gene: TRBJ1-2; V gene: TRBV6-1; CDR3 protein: CASKRQGDGYGYTF
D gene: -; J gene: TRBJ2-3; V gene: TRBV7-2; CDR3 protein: CASSPGRFGVTDTQYF
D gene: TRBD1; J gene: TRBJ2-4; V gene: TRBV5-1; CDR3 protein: CASSLNFGTVAKNIQYF
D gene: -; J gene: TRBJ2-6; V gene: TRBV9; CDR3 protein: CASSGSFTGSGANVLTF
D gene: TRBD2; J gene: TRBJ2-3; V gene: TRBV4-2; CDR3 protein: CASSRTSGGAGGTDTQYF
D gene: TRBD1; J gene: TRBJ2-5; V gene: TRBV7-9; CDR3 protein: CASSSGTGGETQYF
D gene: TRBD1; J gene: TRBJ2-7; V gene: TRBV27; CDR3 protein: CASSFFHFPGQYYEQYF
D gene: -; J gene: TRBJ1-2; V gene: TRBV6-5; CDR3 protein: CASSSTMSYGYTF
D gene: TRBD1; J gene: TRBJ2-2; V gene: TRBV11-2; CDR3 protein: CASSRRDRLAGELFF
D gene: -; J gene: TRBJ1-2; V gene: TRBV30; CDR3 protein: CAWSRPLLTNYGYTF
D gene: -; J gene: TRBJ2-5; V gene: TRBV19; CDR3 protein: CASSRPDRNRETQYF
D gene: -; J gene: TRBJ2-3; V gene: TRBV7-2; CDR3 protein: CASSLLGLGSDTQYF
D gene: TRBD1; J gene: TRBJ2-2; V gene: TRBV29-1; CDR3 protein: CSALTGMNTGELFF
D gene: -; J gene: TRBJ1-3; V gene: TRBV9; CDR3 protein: CASSWDTGNTIYF
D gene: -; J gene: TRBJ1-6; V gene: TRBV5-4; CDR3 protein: CASSRGPGKDSPLHF
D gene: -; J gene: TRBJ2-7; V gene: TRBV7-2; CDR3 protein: CASSLEATRALISYEQYF
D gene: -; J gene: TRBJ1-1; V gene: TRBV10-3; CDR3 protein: CATWEGMTEAFF
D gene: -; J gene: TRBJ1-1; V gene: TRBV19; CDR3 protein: CASSIGGLNTEAFF
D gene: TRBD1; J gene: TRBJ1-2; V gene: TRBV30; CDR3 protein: CAWKRTGGAYGYTF
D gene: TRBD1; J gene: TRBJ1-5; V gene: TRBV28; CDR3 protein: CASRPGGGNQPQHF
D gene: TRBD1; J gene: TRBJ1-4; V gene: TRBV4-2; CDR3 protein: CASSQEGRGFATNEKLFF
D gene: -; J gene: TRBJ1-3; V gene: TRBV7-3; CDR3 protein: CASSAFRGSGNTIYF
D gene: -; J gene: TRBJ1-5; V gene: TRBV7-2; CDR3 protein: CASSLEGTTTWRPQHF
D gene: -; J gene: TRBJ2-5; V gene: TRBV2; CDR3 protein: CASSEAPRFPQETQYF
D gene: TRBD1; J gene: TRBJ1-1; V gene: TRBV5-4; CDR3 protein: CASSSRDRGPLFAEAFF
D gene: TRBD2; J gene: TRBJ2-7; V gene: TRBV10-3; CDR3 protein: CAISPGLAAYEQYF
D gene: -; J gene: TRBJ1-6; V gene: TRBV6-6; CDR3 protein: CASTAGTYNSPLHF
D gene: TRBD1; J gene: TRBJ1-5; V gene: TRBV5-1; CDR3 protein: CASSLGDRVSNQPQHF
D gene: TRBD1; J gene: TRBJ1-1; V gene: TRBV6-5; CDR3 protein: CASRLRTGLNTEAFF
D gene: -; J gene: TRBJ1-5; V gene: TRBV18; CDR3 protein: CASSPPGLSNQPQHF
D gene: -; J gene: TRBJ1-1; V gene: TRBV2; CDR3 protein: CASRGDGNTEAFF
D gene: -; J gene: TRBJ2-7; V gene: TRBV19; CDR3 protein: CASRPTGYSYEQYF
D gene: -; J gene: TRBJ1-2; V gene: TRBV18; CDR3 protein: CASSPSRGLEGYTF